The 27 T cell receptor beta chains given below trace back to one sample, sequenced in a study of PD-L1 blockade in urothelial cancer. Clones were read by immunoSEQ multiplex PCR, and TCRdb kept only the in-frame ones, dropping some. The sample yields about 30,000 clones, 80% to 90% seen once. Documented time point: peripheral blood 6 weeks after treatment start. The sequenced sample was PBMCs, obtained around atezolizumab (anti-PD-L1) treatment. All receptors derive from an elderly man with urothelial cancer.

The chain couples TRBV27 to TRBJ2-1; 7 positions match TRBD1. CDR1 is MNHEY and CDR2 is SMNVEV in the germline V gene (reference sequence). The CDR3 totals 16 residues. The ends lost 4 bases at V and 8 bases at J; junction bases unmatched: 14. The chain's CDR3 is CASSSPTGPKDHEQFF. The CDR3 DNA reads as TGTGCCAGCAGTTCCCCGACAGGGCCTAAGGACCATGAGCAGTTCTTC.

The chain employs TRBV6-5 and TRBJ1-2; 9 nucleotides agree with TRBD1. The CDR3 has 14 amino acids. Germline V lookup: CDR1 MNHEY, CDR2 SVGAGI. Trimming took 6 bases from V and 4 from J; bases not matched to a gene: 6. DNA for the CDR3: TGTGCCAGCAGACGGACAGGGGAGGGCTATGGCTACACCTTC. As protein: CASRRTGEGYGYTF.

The V call is TRBV11-2, the J call TRBJ2-3; 8 nucleotides align to TRBD2. The germline gives CDR1 SGHAT, CDR2 FQNNGV. V lost 5 bases, J lost 3 bases, and 4 bases stayed unmatched. The CDR3 spans 14 residues. The CDR3 nucleotides are TGTGCCAGCAGCCGAACTAGCGGAACAGATACGCAGTATTTT. It yields the protein CASSRTSGTDTQYF. Drawing the rest from reference TRBV11-2 and TRBJ2-3, the complete variable domain is EAGVAQSPRYKIIEKRQSVAFWCNPISGHATLYWYQQILGQGPKLLIQFQNNGVVDDSQLPKDRFSAERLKGVDSTLKIQPAKLEDSAVYLCASSRTSGTDTQYFGPGTRLTVL.

The gene calls are TRBV28 and TRBJ1-4, with 9 bases that match TRBD1. CDR1 and CDR2 from the germline V gene are MDHEN and SYDVKM. The CDR3 is 14 residues long. After removal of 3 bases from V and 8 bases from J, the junction contained 4 bases not matched to a gene. CDR3 in DNA: TGTGCCAGCAGTTTTCGGGACAGGGCGGAAAAACTGTTTTTT. Encoded protein: CASSFRDRAEKLFF.

In nucleotides, the CDR3 is TGTGCCATCAGTGAGAGCTCGGGACAGGGAAACAATGAGCAGTTCTTC. As protein: CAISESSGQGNNEQFF. The rearrangement joins TRBV10-3 to TRBJ2-1; 9 bases agree with TRBD1. CDR1 and CDR2 from the germline V gene are ENHRY and SYGVKD. V dropped 2 bases and J dropped 5; count of bases not matched to a gene: 7. This CDR3 contains 16 residues.

The chain joins TRBV5-4 to TRBJ2-1, with 14 bases matching TRBD2. J was trimmed by 3 bases and V by 3 bases; bases with no gene match: 2. Germline CDR1 SGHNT, CDR2 YYREEE (reference sequence). This CDR3 is built from 16 residues. The chain's CDR3 is CASSSGLAGDYNEQFF. CDR3 nucleotide sequence: TGTGCCAGCAGCTCGGGACTAGCGGGAGACTACAATGAGCAGTTCTTC.

The gene calls are TRBV10-1 and TRBJ2-7; possibly TRBD1 for D (5 bases). The CDR3 runs 12 residues. V was cut by 4 bases and J by 6 bases, with 10 bases left in between. Germline CDR1 and CDR2: WNHNN and SYGVQD (reference sequence). The CDR3 DNA sequence: TGCGCCAGCAGTGGGTTTAGGGGCGAGCAGTACTTC. Translated: CASSGFRGEQYF.

The chain couples TRBV6-1 to TRBJ2-7; the D gene is possibly TRBD2 (5 bases). V was shortened by 0 bases and J by 7 bases, with 13 bases between the two germline ends. Per germline, CDR1 MNHNS and CDR2 SASEGT. There are 14 residues in the CDR3. In DNA, the CDR3 is TGTGCCAGCAGTGAAGCGCTAGGACGGGGAGAGCAGTACTTC. Encoded protein: CASSEALGRGEQYF.

The CDR3, as DNA: TGTGCCAGCAGCGCGGGACAGGGCTCCTACAATGAGCAGTTCTTC. It encodes CASSAGQGSYNEQFF. This chain links TRBV11-2 with TRBJ2-1, with TRBD1 matching over 9 bases. V lost 5 bases, J lost 0 bases, and 2 bases stayed unmatched. The V gene's germline CDR1 is SGHAT and CDR2 FQNNGV. This CDR3 is 15 amino acids long.

DNA of the CDR3: TGTGCCAGCAGTCGCAGCGGGAGGGTGGAGGAGACCCAGTACTTC. Its protein product is CASSRSGRVEETQYF. The chain employs TRBV6-5 and TRBJ2-5; TRBD2 matches 10 bases. The CDR3 totals 15 residues. CDR1 and CDR2 (germline): MNHEY, SVGAGI. J gave up 5 bases and V 5 bases, and 8 bases lay outside the gene matches.

The chain links TRBV9 to TRBJ2-2; weak D call: TRBD2 (5 bases). Trimming cost V 4 bases and J 6 bases, with 13 bases left between them. Germline V gives CDR1 SGDLS, CDR2 YYNGEE. The CDR3 runs to 14 residues. For the CDR3, the DNA is TGTGCCAGCAGCTACCCGCCAGCGGCCGGGGAGCTGTTTTTT. Protein sequence: CASSYPPAAGELFF.

The CDR3, as DNA: TGTGCCAGCAGCTTCATCCAGAGAGGAGATACGCAGTATTTT. This codes for CASSFIQRGDTQYF. This chain links TRBV7-9 with TRBJ2-3, with D unresolved. Trimming shortened V by 3 bases and J by 5 bases, and 12 bases separated the two germline ends. CDR3 length: 14 residues. Germline V gene lookup returns CDR1 SEHNR and CDR2 FQNEAQ (reference sequence).

The table lists this clone with a count of one. The CDR3 is CASSLEGGNTEAFF. For the CDR3, the DNA is TGTGCCAGCAGCTTAGAAGGGGGTAACACTGAAGCTTTCTTT. This chain links TRBV7-9 with TRBJ1-1; TRBD1 is a possible D gene (6 bases). V shed 1 base and J shed 2 bases, with 8 bases lying between them. This CDR3 has 14 amino acids. Germline-derived CDR1 and CDR2 are SEHNR and FQNEAQ (reference sequence).

This chain's CDR3 is CASSVDRGRAEAFF. CDR3 DNA: TGTGCCAGCAGCGTGGACAGGGGGCGGGCTGAAGCTTTCTTT. This chain uses TRBV5-6 with TRBJ1-1, with 11 bases identical to TRBD1. CDR3 length equals 14 residues. V lost 4 bases and J lost 6; bases outside the gene matches: 5. Germline CDR1 reads SGHDT; CDR2 reads YYEEEE.

The chain has TRBV7-9 and TRBJ2-3; D not certain. Germline V gives CDR1 SEHNR, CDR2 FQNEAQ (reference sequence). The CDR3 runs 14 residues. With 5 bases removed from V and 3 bases from J, the gap between germline ends came to 12 bases. This chain's CDR3 is CASSPGSITDTQYF. As DNA, the CDR3 is TGTGCCAGCAGCCCCGGGTCTATAACAGATACGCAGTATTTT.

The CDR3 reads CASSLGTREFF. The CDR3 nucleotides read TGCGCCAGCAGCTTGGGGACTAGGGAGTTCTTC. This chain uses TRBV5-1 with TRBJ2-1; 7 nucleotides agree with TRBD2. CDR1 and CDR2 from the germline V gene are SGHRS and YFSETQ. The ends lost 0 bases at V and 14 bases at J; junction bases unmatched: 2. The CDR3 is 11 amino acids. Full variable domain (missing parts from reference TRBV5-1 and TRBJ2-1): KAGVTQTPRYLIKTRGQQVTLSCSPISGHRSVSWYQQTPGQGLQFLFEYFSETQRNKGNFPGRFSGRQFSNSRSEMNVSTLELGDSALYLCASSLGTREFFGPGTRLTVL.

The genes are TRBV2 and TRBJ1-2, with D tentatively TRBD1 (6 bases). Germline V CDR1 and CDR2: SNHLY, FYNNEI. CDR3 size: 12 residues. Deletions cut 6 bases from V and 7 bases from J, with 12 bases between. The CDR3 DNA reads as TGTGCCAGCAGCATACAGGGTAGTGGCTACACCTTC. Protein: CASSIQGSGYTF.

The V call is TRBV28, the J call TRBJ2-7, with 8 bases that match TRBD1. Germline V CDR1 and CDR2: MDHEN, SYDVKM. This CDR3 is built from 15 residues. With V trimmed by 6 bases and J by 5 bases, 12 bases remained unmatched. The CDR3 region is CASSSEKQGDHEQYF. In DNA form, the CDR3 reads TGTGCCAGCAGCTCCGAGAAACAGGGGGACCACGAGCAGTACTTC.

The sample holds a few counts of this clone. V and J are TRBV2 and TRBJ2-3, with 14 bases fitting TRBD2. V was clipped by 4 bases and J by 1 base; unmatched bases: 1. CDR3 length: 16 residues. Germline CDR1 SNHLY, CDR2 FYNNEI. The CDR3 nucleotides read TGTGCCAGCAGTGGGGGACTAGCGGGAGGCACAGATACGCAGTATTTT. Residues: CASSGGLAGGTDTQYF. The full variable domain, its missing parts supplied by reference TRBV2 and TRBJ2-3, is EPEVTQTPSHQVTQMGQEVILRCVPISNHLYFYWYRQILGQKVEFLVSFYNNEISEKSEIFDDQFSVERPDGSNFTLKIRSTKLEDSAMYFCASSGGLAGGTDTQYFGPGTRLTVL.

The genes are TRBV2 and TRBJ1-2, with 12 bases that match TRBD1. Germline V gives CDR1 SNHLY, CDR2 FYNNEI. V shed 3 bases and J 2 bases; nucleotides not matched to a gene: 1. This CDR3 contains 15 residues. The CDR3 region is CASSEGTGGNYGYTF. The CDR3 region has the DNA TGTGCCAGCAGTGAGGGGACAGGGGGCAACTATGGCTACACCTTC.

This sequence joins TRBV28 and TRBJ2-7; 7 bases are shared with TRBD1. The CDR3 spans 18 residues. V was pared by 6 bases and J by 0 bases, with 17 bases of the junction left unmatched. Germline lookup yields CDR1 MDHEN and CDR2 SYDVKM. The CDR3, as DNA: TGTGCCAGCAGACGAACGCTAGGACCCGCAGGGGGCTCCTACGAGCAGTACTTC. Encoded protein: CASRRTLGPAGGSYEQYF.

In its sample, this clone was seen once. The CDR3 spells CASSLITFGTNYEQYF. The DNA for the CDR3 is TGTGCCAGCAGTTTAATTACGTTTGGCACCAACTACGAGCAGTACTTC. The rearrangement links TRBV28 to TRBJ2-7; D ambiguous. The V end was cut by 2 bases, the J end by 3 bases, with 17 bases between. The CDR3 loop spans 16 amino acids. Germline CDR1 is MDHEN and CDR2 is SYDVKM.

The gene calls are TRBV12-5 and TRBJ2-5; no reliable D call. Germline V CDR1 and CDR2: LGHNT, FRNRAP. The CDR3 extends over 12 amino acids. V was trimmed by 3 bases and J by 3 bases, leaving 5 bases between them. CDR3 residues: CASGFSKETQYF. The CDR3 nucleotides are TGTGCTAGTGGTTTCAGTAAAGAGACCCAGTACTTC.

The rearrangement joins TRBV7-8 to TRBJ1-2; no clear D gene. Trimming took 3 bases from V and 5 from J, leaving 10 bases between them. Germline CDR1 is SGHVS and CDR2 is FQNEAQ. The CDR3 extends over 13 amino acids. The CDR3 DNA reads TGTGCCAGCAGCTTGCAGAGGGAGTATGGCTACACCTTC. Amino acids: CASSLQREYGYTF.

The chain links TRBV18 to TRBJ1-1, with 10 bases matching TRBD1. This CDR3 comprises 17 residues. Germline V gives CDR1 KGHSH, CDR2 LQKENI. V lost 3 bases, J lost 2 bases, and 9 bases stayed unmatched. In nucleotides, the CDR3 is TGTGCCAGCTCACCTGCGCTGGGACAGGGGATTAACACTGAAGCTTTCTTT. It encodes CASSPALGQGINTEAFF.

The chain links TRBV28 to TRBJ2-1; 9 bases line up with TRBD2. The V gene end was trimmed by 3 bases and the J gene end by 8 bases; junction bases not matched to a gene: 8. CDR1 is MDHEN and CDR2 is SYDVKM in the germline V gene. The CDR3 totals 15 residues. The CDR3, as DNA: TGTGCCAGCAGTTTTGGTAGCGGGAGAGGCGATGAGCAGTTCTTC. The encoded protein is CASSFGSGRGDEQFF.

V usage is TRBV19 and J usage is TRBJ2-2, with unresolved D. V gave up 1 base and J gave up 0 bases, with 6 bases separating them. The CDR3 sequence is 15 residues long. CDR1 and CDR2 (germline): LNHDA, SQIVND (reference sequence). CDR3 loop: CASSIGLANTGELFF. DNA for the CDR3: TGTGCCAGTAGTATAGGGCTAGCGAACACCGGGGAGCTGTTTTTT.